A selection of T cell receptor beta chains follows, all from one sample in a study of control samples from healthy donors and cancer patients. Sequencing was performed with immunoSEQ multiplex PCR; in TCRdb, only in-frame clones are kept and a portion is missing. Among 170,000 or so clones listed, approximately 96% were seen once. Sequenced: blood. The receptors originated from a woman aged 35 to 49 in good health. Both conserved end residues are part of each CDR3. The order of the fields is CDR3 DNA, CDR3 protein, D gene, V gene, clone size, J gene. A D gene is named only where the DNA matches it firmly. Size is stated for part of the rows, as once, few or many counts, or as a class when the clone is expanded.

DNA: TGTGCCAGTAGTATCAGTGAAAGGGGCAATCAGCCCCAGCATTTT
CDR3: CASSISERGNQPQHF
D: -
V: TRBV19
size: -
J: TRBJ1-5

DNA: TGTGCCAGCAGCAAACGGTCGGGCAGTGTTAATTCACCCCTCCACTTT
CDR3: CASSKRSGSVNSPLHF
D: -
V: TRBV21-1
size: -
J: TRBJ1-6

DNA: TGTGCCAGCAGCGTAGTTCCAGGGAGAGGGAACACCATATATTTT
CDR3: CASSVVPGRGNTIYF
D: -
V: TRBV9
size: -
J: TRBJ1-3

DNA: TGCGCCAGCAGCCAAGAGAGAAGGGGACCCCAAGAGACCCAGTACTTC
CDR3: CASSQERRGPQETQYF
D: -
V: TRBV4-1
size: -
J: TRBJ2-5

DNA: TGTGCCAGCAGCGTAGAACCCAGGGATGTTGAGACCCAGTACTTC
CDR3: CASSVEPRDVETQYF
D: -
V: TRBV9
size: -
J: TRBJ2-5

DNA: TGTGCCAGCAGCTGGTTACAGGGAAGGCGAGAGACCCAGTACTTC
CDR3: CASSWLQGRRETQYF
D: -
V: TRBV5-6
size: -
J: TRBJ2-5

DNA: TGTGCCAGCAGCTTATCGGGGGGTGGTTCACCCCTCCACTTT
CDR3: CASSLSGGGSPLHF
D: -
V: TRBV7-2
size: -
J: TRBJ1-6

DNA: TGTGCCAGCAGAACTCTGGTGGGGGACAGGGGGCAACGGCAAGAGACCCAGTACTTC
CDR3: CASRTLVGDRGQRQETQYF
D: TRBD1
V: TRBV27
size: -
J: TRBJ2-5

DNA: TGTGCCAGCAGCGAGCGGACAGGGAGGACTGAAGCTTTCTTT
CDR3: CASSERTGRTEAFF
D: TRBD1
V: TRBV6-5
size: -
J: TRBJ1-1

DNA: TGTGCCAGCTCACAAAGGCCCAGAACGGAAGCAACTAATGAAAAACTGTTTTTT
CDR3: CASSQRPRTEATNEKLFF
D: -
V: TRBV18
size: -
J: TRBJ1-4

DNA: TGTGCCAGCAGCCAAGATCTTGTTTCCGCTTTT
CDR3: CASSQDLVSAF
D: -
V: TRBV3-1/TRBV3-2
size: -
J: TRBJ2-3

DNA: TGTGCCAGCAGCGTGATAGCGGGAGCTCCAGATACGCAGTATTTT
CDR3: CASSVIAGAPDTQYF
D: TRBD2
V: TRBV7-8
size: -
J: TRBJ2-3

DNA: TGTGCCAGCAGCCCGAACACATTCGGAGGAAACACCATATATTTT
CDR3: CASSPNTFGGNTIYF
D: -
V: TRBV11-2
size: -
J: TRBJ1-3

DNA: TGTGCCAGCAGTTACTCCGACCGGATGGGTGGCTACACCTTC
CDR3: CASSYSDRMGGYTF
D: -
V: TRBV6-5
size: -
J: TRBJ1-2

DNA: TGTGCCAGCAGCTTAATCAGTAGCGGGAGGGCCGGGGAGCTGTTTTTT
CDR3: CASSLISSGRAGELFF
D: TRBD2
V: TRBV7-2
size: -
J: TRBJ2-2

DNA: TGTGCCAGCTCACCACCGTCCCAGGGGGGTCAGCCCCAGCATTTT
CDR3: CASSPPSQGGQPQHF
D: TRBD1
V: TRBV18
size: -
J: TRBJ1-5

DNA: TGTGCTAGTGGTTCCTCCTACGGGACTAGCGGACTTACAAGCGACACCGGGGAGCTGTTTTTT
CDR3: CASGSSYGTSGLTSDTGELFF
D: TRBD2
V: TRBV12-5
size: -
J: TRBJ2-2

DNA: TGTGCCAGTAGTATAGATCCGCACAGGGATGGCAATCAGCCCCAGCATTTT
CDR3: CASSIDPHRDGNQPQHF
D: -
V: TRBV19
size: once
J: TRBJ1-5

DNA: TGTGCCATCAGTGAGTCGAGGCAGGGGGCCCAAAAGCAGTACTTC
CDR3: CAISESRQGAQKQYF
D: TRBD1
V: TRBV10-3
size: -
J: TRBJ2-7

DNA: TGTGCCAGCACCTCGAACGGGGCGGACACTGAAGCTTTCTTT
CDR3: CASTSNGADTEAFF
D: -
V: TRBV6-5
size: -
J: TRBJ1-1

DNA: TGCGCCAGCAGCTTTGGCGGGAGGAGCACAGATACGCAGTATTTT
CDR3: CASSFGGRSTDTQYF
D: TRBD2
V: TRBV5-1
size: -
J: TRBJ2-3

DNA: TGTGCCAGCAGCGAAGTACAGGGGGTCCCCTCCTATGGCTACACCTTC
CDR3: CASSEVQGVPSYGYTF
D: TRBD1
V: TRBV5-6
size: -
J: TRBJ1-2

DNA: TGTGCCAGCAGCAGATTGTACACAGATACGCAGTATTTT
CDR3: CASSRLYTDTQYF
D: -
V: TRBV3-1/TRBV3-2
size: -
J: TRBJ2-3

DNA: TGTGCCAGCAGCTTAGCGGGAGGACAGGGATTTTCACCCCTCCACTTT
CDR3: CASSLAGGQGFSPLHF
D: TRBD1
V: TRBV7-2
size: -
J: TRBJ1-6

DNA: TGTGCCAGTAGTATAGCGGGTAGGACCTATGGCTACACCTTC
CDR3: CASSIAGRTYGYTF
D: -
V: TRBV19
size: -
J: TRBJ1-2

DNA: TGTGCCAGCAGCCAAGGCCGAAAGGTCTGGGGTGAGCAGTTCTTC
CDR3: CASSQGRKVWGEQFF
D: -
V: TRBV3-1/TRBV3-2
size: -
J: TRBJ2-1

DNA: TGTGCTAGTGGTACCAGGACAGGGATCGGGTCTGGGGCCAACGTCCTGACTTTC
CDR3: CASGTRTGIGSGANVLTF
D: TRBD1
V: TRBV12-5
size: -
J: TRBJ2-6

DNA: TGTGCCAGCAGTACAGACCGTGACAGATATCGTCGCAGCAATCAGCCCCAGCATTTT
CDR3: CASSTDRDRYRRSNQPQHF
D: -
V: TRBV27
size: once
J: TRBJ1-5

DNA: TGTGCCAGCAAGGAGGGCCCCCAGCCCCAGCATTTT
CDR3: CASKEGPQPQHF
D: -
V: TRBV12-3/TRBV12-4
size: -
J: TRBJ1-5

DNA: TGTGCCAGCAGCGTAAACACGCTGGGAATAGGTGAGCAGTTCTTC
CDR3: CASSVNTLGIGEQFF
D: -
V: TRBV9
size: -
J: TRBJ2-1

DNA: TGTGCCACCCTAGGCAGCCTTGTGGAGACCCAGTACTTC
CDR3: CATLGSLVETQYF
D: -
V: TRBV10-3
size: -
J: TRBJ2-5

DNA: TGCGCCAGCAGCGACGGCCAAGGAGGCGGGGAGCTGTTTTTT
CDR3: CASSDGQGGGELFF
D: -
V: TRBV5-1
size: -
J: TRBJ2-2

DNA: TGTGCCAGCGGTCCCGGACTCACCTATAATTCACCCCTCCACTTT
CDR3: CASGPGLTYNSPLHF
D: -
V: TRBV27
size: -
J: TRBJ1-6

DNA: TGTGCCAGCAGTTACAGGGCAGGTGGGGATGAGCAGTTCTTC
CDR3: CASSYRAGGDEQFF
D: -
V: TRBV6-2/TRBV6-3
size: -
J: TRBJ2-1

DNA: TGCGCCAGCAGCCAAGGTGCAGCGGGGATCGACGAGCAGTACTTC
CDR3: CASSQGAAGIDEQYF
D: TRBD2
V: TRBV4-1
size: once
J: TRBJ2-7

DNA: TGCGCCAGCAGCCCGGCTGGGTCCTGGACGAATGAAAAACTGTTTTTT
CDR3: CASSPAGSWTNEKLFF
D: -
V: TRBV5-1
size: -
J: TRBJ1-4

DNA: TGTGCCAGCAGTTTGCCGAGCAGGGGCGAACAGCCCCAGCATTTT
CDR3: CASSLPSRGEQPQHF
D: -
V: TRBV6-2/TRBV6-3
size: -
J: TRBJ1-5

DNA: TGTGCCAGCAGGCGGGACAGGAGCTATGGCTACACCTTC
CDR3: CASRRDRSYGYTF
D: TRBD1
V: TRBV6-6
size: -
J: TRBJ1-2

DNA: TGCGCCAGCAGTTCGGATCCGACAGGGATAGCCAAAAACATTCAGTACTTC
CDR3: CASSSDPTGIAKNIQYF
D: TRBD1
V: TRBV5-1
size: few
J: TRBJ2-4

DNA: TGTGCCAGCAGCGTAGAACAGGGGGCATCCTACGAGCAGTACTTC
CDR3: CASSVEQGASYEQYF
D: TRBD1
V: TRBV9
size: -
J: TRBJ2-7

DNA: TGCGCCAGCAGCCAAGAGTACAGATATAATTCACCCCTCCACTTT
CDR3: CASSQEYRYNSPLHF
D: -
V: TRBV4-3
size: -
J: TRBJ1-6

DNA: TGTGCCAGCAGCCCGGGACCGCATCACCCCCAGTTCTTC
CDR3: CASSPGPHHPQFF
D: -
V: TRBV14
size: -
J: TRBJ2-1

DNA: TGTGCCAGCAGCCAGGGTGTGCAGCCCCAGCATTTT
CDR3: CASSQGVQPQHF
D: -
V: TRBV2
size: -
J: TRBJ1-5

DNA: TGTGCTAGTGGTTTGGATACGGCGGCTCTTAGAAACATTCAGTACTTC
CDR3: CASGLDTAALRNIQYF
D: -
V: TRBV12-5
size: -
J: TRBJ2-4

DNA: TGTGCCAGCAGTGAAATAGGCAGGGGCTATGGCTACACCTTC
CDR3: CASSEIGRGYGYTF
D: -
V: TRBV25-1
size: -
J: TRBJ1-2

DNA: TGTGCCAGCAGCTTAGGGTTATTGAACACTGAAGCTTTCTTT
CDR3: CASSLGLLNTEAFF
D: -
V: TRBV7-2
size: -
J: TRBJ1-1

DNA: TGTGCCAGCAGCCAACAGCTGCAAGATACGCAGTATTTT
CDR3: CASSQQLQDTQYF
D: -
V: TRBV3-1/TRBV3-2
size: once
J: TRBJ2-3

DNA: TGCGCCAGCAGACAACCGGACTTCCCGAACACTGAAGCTTTCTTT
CDR3: CASRQPDFPNTEAFF
D: -
V: TRBV5-1
size: -
J: TRBJ1-1

DNA: TGCGCCAGCAGCCTCCGGACGGATGCTAACTATGGCTACACCTTC
CDR3: CASSLRTDANYGYTF
D: -
V: TRBV5-1
size: -
J: TRBJ1-2

DNA: TGTGCCAGTAGCCAAACCAAAGGAAACACCATATATTTT
CDR3: CASSQTKGNTIYF
D: -
V: TRBV19
size: -
J: TRBJ1-3